This T cell receptor beta chain stems from a study of human CD8 memory T cell subsets. Study-wide points: Stem-like memory and precursor exhausted T cells, unlike effector memory cells, were similarly highly diverse.

Per the germline V gene, CDR1 is MNHEY and CDR2 is SMNVEV (reference sequence). This CDR3 contains 13 residues. This clonotype is deemed medium-sized (0.01 to 0.1%) by its frequency. Its antigen is not identified. Buffy coats from healthy donors yielded the PBMC. In each subset, RNA was taken from duplicate vials, each of 150,000 sorted CD8+ T cells. By UMI-labeled 5' RACE, the TCR beta libraries were made. TCRdb reprocessed the 5' RACE reads, with one entry per CDR3 protein and no DNA. The data include 3,000 to 4,500 distinct CDR3 sequences; the top ten clones carry about 20%. This rearrangement joins TRBV27 to TRBJ2-1. The sample was CD8+ T cells from PBMCs. The sequence was obtained from a human donor in good health. CDR3 residues: CASRGSSYNEQFF.